This T cell receptor beta chain was sequenced during a study of vaccination and CD4 T cells after COVID-19. Treatment given: approximately 11-day PBMC culture with coronavirus spike peptide pools or control peptides (ViraFEST assay). A few counts support this clonotype. Its antigen is as yet unknown. The V and J ends lost 8 bases and 2 bases, in that order; junction bases with no gene match: 9. The CDR3 has 16 residues. The germline CDR1 and CDR2 sequences are SEHNR and FQNEAQ (reference sequence). Sequencing of cultured CD4+ T cell DNA used the Oncomine TCR Beta short-read assay. TCRdb re-called the PCR reads with MiXCR, one entry per CDR3 protein. Among about 16,000 distinct CDR3 sequences listed, approximately 57% were seen once.

The J gene is TRBJ2-6, the V gene TRBV7-9; 7 bases are shared with TRBD2. The source of this sequence is a human donor who had recovered from COVID-19. Sequencing was performed on CD4+ T cells from blood, cultured in vitro. The CDR3 is CASGLGSATGANVLTF. The CDR3 nucleotides read TGTGCCAGCGGACTAGGGTCCGCAACTGGGGCCAACGTCCTGACTTTC.